The 29 T cell receptor beta chains below come from one sample, sequenced in a study of CD4 T cells in relation to SARS-CoV-2 and coronaviruses. Profiling relied on immunoSEQ multiplex PCR, and the TCRdb table lists in-frame clones only, not all of them. The sample consists of some 38,000 clones, over 75% of them appearing once. These receptors are not linked to any known antigen. What was sequenced was memory CD4+ T cells from PBMCs, cultured in vitro. The receptor set was obtained from an adult with COVID-19.

The V call is TRBV7-8, the J call TRBJ1-2; the D is unclear. Germline V lookup: CDR1 SGHVS, CDR2 FQNEAQ. This CDR3 is 16 amino acids long. Trimming stripped 0 bases from V and 4 bases from J, with 15 bases between. CDR3 sequence: CASSLAAPTLGYGYTF. CDR3 sequence (DNA): TGTGCCAGCAGCTTAGCGGCACCGACCCTAGGCTATGGCTACACCTTC.

V gene TRBV30 combines with J gene TRBJ1-2; D not resolved. V lost 0 bases and J lost 5, with 10 bases in between. CDR1 is GTSNPN and CDR2 is SVGIG in the germline V gene (reference sequence). This CDR3 has 13 amino acids. The CDR3 bases are TGTGCCTGGAGTGTAGGGCAGGTTTATGGCTACACCTTC. Its translation: CAWSVGQVYGYTF.

V and J are TRBV11-2 and TRBJ1-3; the D is unclear. Trimming removed 5 bases from V and 0 bases from J, with 11 bases in between. Germline V CDR1 and CDR2: SGHAT, FQNNGV. This CDR3 is 15 amino acids long. CDR3 sequence reads: CASSQMSFSGNTIYF. The CDR3 region has the DNA TGTGCCAGCAGCCAAATGTCCTTCTCTGGAAACACCATATATTTT.

This clone has a handful of counts. The V call is TRBV10-1, the J call TRBJ2-7, with TRBD1 identical over 9 bases. Germline assignment: CDR1 WNHNN and CDR2 SYGVQD (reference sequence). Trimming removed 5 bases from V and 5 bases from J; junction bases left unmatched: 7. The CDR3 runs to 14 residues. The CDR3 spells CASSTGTGYHEQYF. In DNA, the CDR3 is TGCGCCAGCAGTACCGGGACAGGGTACCACGAGCAGTACTTC.

The chain combines TRBV2 with TRBJ2-5; weak D call: TRBD1 (6 bases). CDR3 length: 15 residues. The V gene lost 2 bases and the J gene lost 1 base, with 11 bases spanning the gap. CDR1 and CDR2 from the germline V gene are SNHLY and FYNNEI. DNA for the CDR3: TGTGCCAGCAGTGAATACACAGGGATCCAAGAGACCCAGTACTTC. Its protein product is CASSEYTGIQETQYF.

The sample holds a few counts of this clone. The chain links TRBV28 to TRBJ2-2; 9 bases align to TRBD1. CDR3 length equals 16 residues. Germline lookup yields CDR1 MDHEN and CDR2 SYDVKM. The V segment lost 4 bases and the J segment 6 bases; nucleotides outside the gene matches: 9. The chain's CDR3 is CASSSTGQGTAGELFF. The CDR3 DNA reads as TGTGCCAGCAGTTCCACCGGACAGGGGACGGCCGGGGAGCTGTTTTTT.

This clone was observed once. The chain has TRBV9 and TRBJ2-1; no definite D call. V was clipped by 4 bases and J by 0 bases, with 11 bases between them. CDR1 is SGDLS and CDR2 is YYNGEE in the germline V gene. The CDR3 runs 15 residues. The CDR3: CASSTDPSSYNEQFF. CDR3 sequence (DNA): TGTGCCAGCAGCACGGACCCGAGCTCCTACAATGAGCAGTTCTTC.

This sequence joins TRBV4-3 and TRBJ1-2, with D uncertain. Trimming removed 3 bases at V and 8 bases at J, with 19 bases between. The germline CDR1 and CDR2 sequences are LGHNA and YSLEER. This CDR3 has 15 residues. CDR3 loop: CASSHGRLKEGGYTF. DNA of the CDR3: TGCGCCAGCAGCCACGGGAGACTCAAAGAAGGGGGCTACACCTTC.

The CDR3 DNA is TGTGCCACCAGTGATTCCTGGGATCAGCCCCAGCATTTT. This translates into CATSDSWDQPQHF. The chain has TRBV24-1 and TRBJ1-5; D is ambiguous. The CDR3 totals 13 residues. CDR1 is KGHDR and CDR2 is SFDVKD in the germline V gene. V lost 2 bases, J lost 5 bases, and 6 bases lay in between.

The genes are TRBV11-2 and TRBJ2-2; 11 bases map to TRBD2. CDR3 size: 18 residues. V lost 2 bases and J lost 1; bases outside the gene matches: 6. CDR1 is SGHAT and CDR2 is FQNNGV in the germline V gene. This CDR3 is CASSLLTGTSGNTGELFF. The CDR3, as DNA: TGTGCCAGCAGCTTATTAACGGGGACTAGCGGGAACACCGGGGAGCTGTTTTTT.

The rearrangement links TRBV19 to TRBJ2-1, with 12 bases identical to TRBD2. After removal of 4 bases from V and 4 bases from J, the junction contained 2 bases not matched to a gene. The CDR3 totals 15 residues. Germline CDR1 LNHDA, CDR2 SQIVND (reference sequence). CDR3 coding DNA: TGTGCCAGTAGTAGAACTAGCGGGGGGTACAATGAGCAGTTCTTC. Translating gives CASSRTSGGYNEQFF.

V and J are TRBV5-1 and TRBJ2-3; D tentatively fits TRBD1 or TRBD2 (5 bases each). There are 15 residues in the CDR3. Trimming removed 1 base at V and 4 bases at J, with 13 bases between. Looked up from germline, CDR1 is SGHRS and CDR2 is YFSETQ. Here the CDR3 DNA reads TGCGCCAGCAGCTTGAGGGGAGATAGCGCAGATACGCAGTATTTT. Translating it yields CASSLRGDSADTQYF.

The rearrangement joins TRBV9 to TRBJ2-5; TRBD2 matches 7 bases. The germline CDR1 and CDR2 sequences are SGDLS and YYNGEE. V lost 3 bases, J lost 0 bases, and 2 bases stayed unmatched. The CDR3 contains 14 residues. The CDR3 bases are TGTGCCAGCAGCGCACTAGCGAACCAAGAGACCCAGTACTTC. It is translated as CASSALANQETQYF. Complete variable domain (other parts from reference TRBV9 and TRBJ2-5): DSGVTQTPKHLITATGQRVTLRCSPRSGDLSVYWYQQSLDQGLQFLIQYYNGEERAKGNILERFSAQQFPDLHSELNLSSLELGDSALYFCASSALANQETQYFGPGTRLLVL.

The chain carries TRBV6-2 or TRBV6-3 and TRBJ1-1; D may be TRBD1 (6 bases). V gave up 3 bases and J gave up 3 bases, with 11 bases separating them. The CDR3 has 14 amino acids. Germline-derived CDR1 and CDR2 are MNHEY and SVGEGT. In DNA, the CDR3 is TGTGCCAGCAGTTATTCCGGGGGGCACACTGAAGCTTTCTTT. It is translated as CASSYSGGHTEAFF.

The sample holds one count of this clone. The chain links TRBV5-1 to TRBJ1-6; 8 nucleotides match TRBD1. V dropped 0 bases and J dropped 9; count of bases not matched to a gene: 2. This CDR3 is built from 14 residues. Germline CDR1 reads SGHRS; CDR2 reads YFSETQ. In nucleotides, the CDR3 is TGCGCCAGCAGCTTGGGCCAGGGGGCTTCACCCCTCCACTTT. It translates to CASSLGQGASPLHF.

This chain links TRBV11-2 with TRBJ2-5, with 7 bases lining up with TRBD2. The CDR3 spans 14 residues. CDR1 is SGHAT and CDR2 is FQNNGV in the germline V gene. Trimming took 5 bases from V and 4 from J; bases not matched to a gene: 7. CDR3 sequence: CASSVTGLGETQYF. In DNA form, the CDR3 reads TGTGCCAGCAGCGTTACCGGACTAGGAGAGACCCAGTACTTC.

This chain joins TRBV12-3 or TRBV12-4 and TRBJ2-5; 11 bases line up with TRBD1. This CDR3 spans 13 amino acids. With 6 bases clipped from V and 5 bases from J, the junction kept 2 bases outside the gene matches. CDR3 region: CASRRTGGETQYF. Here the CDR3 DNA reads TGTGCCAGCAGACGGACAGGGGGCGAGACCCAGTACTTC.

This rearrangement joins TRBV6-5 to TRBJ1-5; TRBD1 agrees at 7 bases. Germline loops: CDR1 MNHEY, CDR2 SVGAGI. The CDR3 runs to 14 residues. After removal of 6 bases from V and 1 base from J, the junction contained 3 bases not matched to a gene. The chain's CDR3 is CASRLTGSNQPQHF. Written as DNA, the CDR3 is TGTGCCAGCAGGTTGACAGGGAGCAATCAGCCCCAGCATTTT.

The chain uses TRBV6-4 and TRBJ2-2, with 10 positions matching TRBD1. The CDR3 is made up of 16 amino acids. With V trimmed by 6 bases and J by 7 bases, 11 bases remained unmatched. The germline CDR1 and CDR2 sequences are MRHNA and SNTAGT. The CDR3 loop is CASSSGTGDLNGELFF. The CDR3 DNA reads TGTGCCAGCAGCTCCGGGACAGGGGATTTGAACGGGGAGCTGTTTTTT.

V is TRBV27 and J is TRBJ2-3; 11 nucleotides agree with TRBD2. The CDR3 extends over 17 amino acids. The germline CDR1 and CDR2 sequences are MNHEY and SMNVEV (reference sequence). Trimming removed 5 bases from V and 5 bases from J; junction bases left unmatched: 12. This chain's CDR3 is CASSPTDSGRARDTQYF. The CDR3 DNA reads as TGTGCCAGCAGTCCGACCGATAGCGGGAGGGCCAGAGATACGCAGTATTTT.

The chain is built from TRBV5-1 and TRBJ2-7; 8 nucleotides match TRBD2. Germline values: CDR1 SGHRS, CDR2 YFSETQ. Trimming at V came to 5 bases and at J to 4 bases, leaving 5 bases not matched to a gene. This CDR3 comprises 13 residues. The CDR3 is CASREREFYEQYF. In DNA form, the CDR3 reads TGCGCCAGCAGAGAGCGGGAGTTTTACGAGCAGTACTTC.

The rearrangement links TRBV29-1 to TRBJ2-1, with TRBD2 identical over 10 bases. Germline CDR1 and CDR2: SQVTM and ANQGSEA. V dropped 6 bases and J dropped 3; count of bases not matched to a gene: 8. This CDR3 is 15 amino acids long. This chain's CDR3 is CSVTKLAGNYNEQFF. CDR3 nucleotides: TGCAGCGTAACGAAACTAGCGGGGAACTACAATGAGCAGTTCTTC.

The J gene is TRBJ2-3, the V gene TRBV11-3; the D is unclear. Trimming shortened V by 0 bases and J by 2 bases, and 9 bases separated the two germline ends. Germline V gene data show CDR1 as SGHNT and CDR2 as YENEEA. The CDR3 is made up of 15 amino acids. CDR3 region: CASSLDGSYTDTQYF. The CDR3 DNA reads TGTGCCAGCAGCTTAGACGGATCTTACACAGATACGCAGTATTTT.

This clone came up a few times. V and J are TRBV2 and TRBJ2-1; 10 bases map to TRBD1. The CDR3 is 13 amino acids. Germline V gene sequence: CDR1 SNHLY, CDR2 FYNNEI. Trimming removed 8 bases from V and 7 bases from J; junction bases left unmatched: 5. The CDR3 DNA follows: TGTGCCAGCTATGGACAGGGGGGGAATGAGCAGTTCTTC. Translated, it gives CASYGQGGNEQFF. Using reference TRBV2 and TRBJ2-1 for the parts outside the CDR3, the full variable domain is EPEVTQTPSHQVTQMGQEVILRCVPISNHLYFYWYRQILGQKVEFLVSFYNNEISEKSEIFDDQFSVERPDGSNFTLKIRSTKLEDSAMYFCASYGQGGNEQFFGPGTRLTVL.

The V gene is TRBV18, the J gene TRBJ2-5; 7 bases are shared with TRBD1. There are 13 residues in the CDR3. Per the germline V gene, CDR1 is KGHSH and CDR2 is LQKENI. V lost 4 bases and J lost 3; bases outside the gene matches: 2. The CDR3: CASSLTGEETQYF. The CDR3 DNA follows: TGTGCCAGCTCACTCACAGGGGAAGAGACCCAGTACTTC.

The chain carries TRBV21-1 and TRBJ1-5; the table's D call TRBD1 went unverified against the DNA. TRBV21-1 is described as a pseudogene. The CDR3 sequence is 16 residues long. The CDR3: CARKHRVRRGNQPQHF. The CDR3 region has the DNA TGTGCCAGGAAACACAGGGTTCGTAGGGGCAATCAGCCCCAGCATTTT.

The chain combines TRBV24-1 with TRBJ2-3; D possibly corresponds to TRBD1 (5 bases). V dropped 5 bases and J dropped 2 bases, with 19 bases sitting between them. This CDR3 spans 17 amino acids. CDR1 is KGHDR, CDR2 SFDVKD, per germline. The DNA for the CDR3 is TGTGCCACCAGTGGCCGGCAGGTTGAAGGGGTCACAGATACGCAGTATTTT. This gives the protein CATSGRQVEGVTDTQYF.

In this sample, this clone turned up once. The gene calls are TRBV7-2 and TRBJ1-2; D call uncertain. The CDR3 has 12 residues. Germline V lookup: CDR1 SGHTA, CDR2 FQGNSA. V was trimmed by 5 bases and J by 4 bases, leaving 8 bases between them. The CDR3 here is CASSPGLYGYTF. The CDR3 nucleotides are TGTGCCAGCAGCCCAGGCCTCTATGGCTACACCTTC.

This clone is classed as medium-sized. The V and J genes are TRBV7-9 and TRBJ1-1; 7 bases agree with TRBD1. Per the germline V gene, CDR1 is SEHNR and CDR2 is FQNEAQ (reference sequence). The CDR3 is made up of 15 amino acids. V shed 2 bases, J shed 5 bases, and the junction held 8 bases outside the gene matches. As DNA, the CDR3 is TGTGCCAGCAGCTTACCGCCCAGGGGGGGGACTGAAGCTTTCTTT. Amino acids: CASSLPPRGGTEAFF. Filled out from reference TRBV7-9 and TRBJ1-1, the complete variable domain reads DTGVSQNPRHKITKRGQNVTFRCDPISEHNRLYWYRQTLGQGPEFLTYFQNEAQLEKSRLLSDRFSAERPKGSFSTLEIQRTEQGDSAMYLCASSLPPRGGTEAFFGQGTRLTVV.